Presented here are 24 T cell receptor beta chains from one specimen sequenced in a study of STAT5B mutations in CD4+ large granular lymphocyte leukemia. Assay used: immunoSEQ multiplex PCR; TCRdb lists only in-frame clones, some missing. The table lists about 30,000 clones, approximately 81% of them singletons, with 2.5% in the top ten. The specimen sequenced was CD4+ T cells from blood buffy coats. The receptor source for this set is a human donor in good health.

J is TRBJ2-6 and V is TRBV7-3, with D possibly matching TRBD1 (5 bases). Trimming removed 5 bases at V and 2 bases at J, with 10 bases between. The CDR3 totals 15 residues. Germline V gene lookup returns CDR1 SGHTA and CDR2 FQGTGA. CDR3 in amino acids: CASSPTVAGANVLTF. Here the CDR3 DNA reads TGTGCCAGCAGCCCGACAGTGGCTGGGGCCAACGTCCTGACTTTC.

This clone was seen just once. J is TRBJ2-3 and V is TRBV21-1; the table's TRBD1 call for D was not verified on the DNA. TRBV21-1 is listed as a pseudogene. CDR3 length: 15 amino acids. CDR3 sequence reads: CASSSRDRVTDTQYF. In DNA form, the CDR3 reads TGTGCCAGCAGCTCCCGGGACAGGGTCACAGATACGCAGTATTTT.

V and J are TRBV5-4 and TRBJ1-2, with D possibly being TRBD1 (5 bases). Germline loops: CDR1 SGHNT, CDR2 YYREEE (reference sequence). The CDR3 loop spans 16 amino acids. The V gene lost 0 bases and the J gene lost 0 bases, with 12 bases spanning the gap. In DNA, the CDR3 is TGTGCCAGCAGCTTGGGGGGGAATCTAGCTAACTATGGCTACACCTTC. It translates to CASSLGGNLANYGYTF.

This clone has a single count. The chain carries TRBV5-1 and TRBJ1-5; 7 bases fit TRBD1. The V gene's germline CDR1 is SGHRS and CDR2 YFSETQ. The ends lost 2 bases at V and 6 bases at J; junction bases unmatched: 5. The CDR3 has 14 amino acids. The CDR3, as DNA: TGCGCCAGCAGCTTAGGGGGCGAGGCTCAGCCCCAGCATTTT. It yields the protein CASSLGGEAQPQHF. The whole variable domain, filled in from reference TRBV5-1 and TRBJ1-5, reads KAGVTQTPRYLIKTRGQQVTLSCSPISGHRSVSWYQQTPGQGLQFLFEYFSETQRNKGNFPGRFSGRQFSNSRSEMNVSTLELGDSALYLCASSLGGEAQPQHFGDGTRLSIL.

Written as DNA, the CDR3 is TGTGCCAGCAGTCCTCTTTACGAGCAGTACTTC. Protein product: CASSPLYEQYF. V gene TRBV2 combines with J gene TRBJ2-7; D is undetermined. With 5 bases removed from V and 4 bases from J, the gap between germline ends came to 6 bases. CDR1 is SNHLY and CDR2 is FYNNEI in the germline V gene. The CDR3 sequence is 11 residues long.

This sequence joins TRBV10-1 and TRBJ1-1; no reliable D call. CDR1 is WNHNN and CDR2 is SYGVQD in the germline V gene (reference sequence). The CDR3 totals 16 residues. Trimming took 0 bases from V and 4 from J, leaving 15 bases between them. CDR3 amino acids: CASSESMLGSGTEAFF. DNA for the CDR3: TGCGCCAGCAGTGAGTCGATGCTGGGGTCGGGCACTGAAGCTTTCTTT.

V is TRBV6-5 and J is TRBJ2-5; 10 nucleotides line up with TRBD2. The V gene's germline CDR1 is MNHEY and CDR2 SVGAGI. The CDR3 runs 12 residues. V lost 9 bases and J lost 5; bases outside the gene matches: 3. In DNA, the CDR3 is TGTGCCAGTATGGGACTAGCGGAGACCCAGTACTTC. Translated, it gives CASMGLAETQYF.

The V call is TRBV20-1, the J call TRBJ1-2; D is uncertain. V shed 1 base and J shed 8 bases, with 8 bases lying between them. The germline V gene encodes CDR1 DFQATT and CDR2 SNEGSKA (reference sequence). This CDR3 spans 11 amino acids. For the CDR3, the DNA is TGCAGTGCTAGAGTTGGGGAGGGCTACACCTTC. Translating it yields CSARVGEGYTF.

This rearrangement joins TRBV5-5 to TRBJ2-2; the D is unclear. Trimming took off 2 bases at V and 0 bases at J, with 5 bases between the two ends. The CDR3 length is 14 residues. Germline values: CDR1 SGHKS, CDR2 YYEKEE (reference sequence). The CDR3 is CASSFPSNTGELFF. The CDR3 nucleotides read TGTGCCAGCAGCTTTCCCTCGAACACCGGGGAGCTGTTTTTT.

V and J are TRBV6-5 and TRBJ1-2, with D possibly being TRBD1 (5 bases). This CDR3 has 15 residues. V dropped 1 base and J dropped 7 bases, with 16 bases sitting between them. Germline V gene sequence: CDR1 MNHEY, CDR2 SVGAGI. The CDR3 coding sequence is TGTGCCAGCAGTTACTATGACAGTGGGAGGCTTGGCTACACCTTC. Residues: CASSYYDSGRLGYTF.

This clone came up a few times. This chain connects TRBV7-9 to TRBJ2-7; TRBD1 aligns across 8 bases. The V gene end was trimmed by 5 bases and the J gene end by 0 bases; junction bases not matched to a gene: 3. CDR3 length: 14 residues. From germline, CDR1 is SEHNR and CDR2 FQNEAQ (reference sequence). CDR3 DNA sequence: TGTGCCAGCAGCGGACAGGGCTTCTCCTACGAGCAGTACTTC. Translation gives CASSGQGFSYEQYF. Looking up the rest from reference TRBV7-9 and TRBJ2-7 gives the full variable domain: DTGVSQNPRHKITKRGQNVTFRCDPISEHNRLYWYRQTLGQGPEFLTYFQNEAQLEKSRLLSDRFSAERPKGSFSTLEIQRTEQGDSAMYLCASSGQGFSYEQYFGPGTRLTVT.

The CDR3: CASSLTPSVDNSPLHF. The CDR3 bases are TGTGCCAGCAGTTTAACCCCCTCTGTGGATAATTCACCCCTCCACTTT. The V call is TRBV27, the J call TRBJ1-6; no clear D. Between the trimmed V and J ends, which lost 2 bases and 5 bases, there was a span of 13 bases. Germline values: CDR1 MNHEY, CDR2 SMNVEV (reference sequence). CDR3 size: 16 residues.

This sequence joins TRBV30 and TRBJ2-7, with 7 bases matching TRBD1. V gave up 0 bases and J gave up 3 bases; unmatched junction bases: 8. CDR1 and CDR2 from the germline V gene are GTSNPN and SVGIG (reference sequence). The CDR3 has 15 amino acids. CDR3: CAWSVGGGRLYEQYF. The CDR3, as DNA: TGTGCCTGGAGTGTAGGGGGCGGCAGGCTCTACGAGCAGTACTTC.

This clone was detected a few times. This chain links TRBV11-2 with TRBJ1-2; D not resolved. CDR3 length: 13 amino acids. Trimming took 5 bases from V and 4 from J, leaving 11 bases between them. From germline, CDR1 is SGHAT and CDR2 FQNNGV. CDR3 nucleotides: TGTGCCAGCAGCCCCCAGATCAGCTATGGCTACACCTTC. Translated: CASSPQISYGYTF.

As DNA, the CDR3 is TGTGCCAGCAGTTACTCAGCGGCGGACCGCTACGAGCAGTACTTC. Protein sequence: CASSYSAADRYEQYF. The chain is built from TRBV6-5 and TRBJ2-7; D perhaps matches TRBD2 (5 bases). CDR1 is MNHEY and CDR2 is SVGAGI in the germline V gene. V lost 0 bases and J 3 bases, leaving 12 bases between the germline ends. The CDR3 runs to 15 residues.

The chain joins TRBV20-1 to TRBJ1-1; no definite D call. Per the germline V gene, CDR1 is DFQATT and CDR2 is SNEGSKA (reference sequence). The V and J ends lost 2 bases and 6 bases respectively, with 7 bases between them. The CDR3 covers 11 residues. CDR3 amino acids: CSARNQAEAFF. The CDR3 DNA is TGCAGTGCTAGAAATCAGGCTGAAGCTTTCTTT.

V usage is TRBV27 and J usage is TRBJ1-4; no definite D call. Germline CDR1 reads MNHEY; CDR2 reads SMNVEV (reference sequence). V lost 6 bases and J 5 bases, leaving 16 bases between the germline ends. The CDR3 is 15 amino acids. CDR3 residues: CASSPRTTSNEKLFF. Written as DNA, the CDR3 is TGTGCCAGCAGCCCCAGGACCACTTCAAATGAAAAACTGTTTTTT.

The genes are TRBV6-6 and TRBJ2-6; the D call may be TRBD1 or TRBD2 (5 bases each). V was clipped by 0 bases and J by 2 bases, with 5 bases between them. Germline assignment: CDR1 MNHNY and CDR2 SVGAGI (reference sequence). The CDR3 has 15 residues. The CDR3 bases are TGTGCCAGCAGTTACTCGGGACCTGGGGCCAACGTCCTGACTTTC. Translated, it gives CASSYSGPGANVLTF.

The chain links TRBV15 to TRBJ1-6; unclear D gene. Trimming removed 9 bases from V and 5 bases from J, with 23 bases in between. The germline gives CDR1 LNHNV, CDR2 YYDKDF (reference sequence). There are 17 residues in the CDR3. CDR3 coding DNA: TGTGCCACGCGCTCTCCCCACGGTGGAGGGAATAATTCACCCCTCCACTTT. The encoded protein is CATRSPHGGGNNSPLHF.

V and J are TRBV10-3 and TRBJ2-7; 11 positions match TRBD2. Germline-derived CDR1 and CDR2 are ENHRY and SYGVKD. The CDR3 length is 13 residues. After removal of 11 bases from V and 7 bases from J, the junction contained 10 bases not matched to a gene. The CDR3 DNA reads as TGTGCCCTCGGGACTAGCGGAGGGTCGGAGCAGTACTTC. Residues: CALGTSGGSEQYF.

This clone was seen only a few times. The chain joins TRBV19 to TRBJ2-7; a weak D match, TRBD1 (6 bases). The V and J ends lost 1 base and 2 bases respectively, with 9 bases between them. This CDR3 region has 14 residues. Germline CDR1 and CDR2: LNHDA and SQIVND (reference sequence). CDR3 sequence: CASSIGRGAYEQYF. The CDR3 nucleotides are TGTGCCAGTAGTATAGGCAGGGGTGCCTACGAGCAGTACTTC. The full variable domain, with the rest looked up from reference TRBV19 and TRBJ2-7, is DGGITQSPKYLFRKEGQNVTLSCEQNLNHDAMYWYRQDPGQGLRLIYYSQIVNDFQKGDIAEGYSVSREKKESFPLTVTSAQKNPTAFYLCASSIGRGAYEQYFGPGTRLTVT.

This clone was picked up one time. The V call is TRBV29-1, the J call TRBJ2-7; 8 positions match TRBD1. Per germline, CDR1 SQVTM and CDR2 ANQGSEA. V trimming: 4 bases; J trimming: 7 bases; junction bases outside the gene matches: 9. The CDR3 sequence is 13 residues long. The CDR3 protein is CSVGSQGAGEQYF. The CDR3 nucleotides read TGCAGCGTTGGCTCGCAGGGGGCGGGGGAGCAGTACTTC.

The rearrangement joins TRBV19 to TRBJ2-7, with D possibly matching TRBD2 (6 bases). The ends were cut back, 5 bases at V and 0 bases at J, with 14 bases in the middle. CDR1 is LNHDA and CDR2 is SQIVND in the germline V gene (reference sequence). This CDR3 spans 15 amino acids. The DNA of the CDR3 is TGTGCCAGTAGTCTTACCGGGACTCTCTCCTACGAGCAGTACTTC. As protein: CASSLTGTLSYEQYF.

The sample holds a few counts of this clone. The rearrangement links TRBV6-1 to TRBJ1-1; a possible D gene is TRBD1 (6 bases). Germline V CDR1 and CDR2: MNHNS, SASEGT. The V end lost 6 bases, the J end lost 9 bases, and 14 bases lay between the germline ends. The CDR3 spans 12 residues. The CDR3 here is CASRLPDSQAFF. CDR3 coding DNA: TGTGCCAGCAGATTACCGGACAGTCAAGCTTTCTTT.